The 27 T cell receptor beta chains below come from one sample, sequenced in a study of T cell changes during pregnancy in multiple sclerosis. Using immunoSEQ multiplex PCR, the repertoire was profiled, and TCRdb retains in-frame clones only, with some absent. The sample lists approximately 60,000 clones; more than 85% were seen once. Sequencing was performed on peripheral blood, taken after pregnancy. The receptors stem from a female donor in good health, enrolled as a control in a pregnancy study.

This clone was recorded once. The rearrangement links TRBV7-2 to TRBJ2-7; 11 nucleotides agree with TRBD2. The germline gives CDR1 SGHTA, CDR2 FQGNSA. The CDR3 totals 15 residues. V lost 5 bases and J lost 3; bases outside the gene matches: 6. CDR3 amino acids: CASSAGTSGRYEQYF. Written as DNA, the CDR3 is TGTGCCAGCAGCGCCGGGACTAGCGGCCGCTACGAGCAGTACTTC.

The chain joins TRBV18 to TRBJ1-2; D not resolved. The CDR3 contains 12 residues. Trimming took 0 bases from V and 8 from J, leaving 7 bases between them. CDR1 is KGHSH and CDR2 is LQKENI in the germline V gene. In DNA form, the CDR3 reads TGTGCCAGCTCACCACCTATCTCGGGCTACACCTTC. Amino acid sequence: CASSPPISGYTF.

The chain carries TRBV19 and TRBJ1-4; D not certain. The germline V and J ends were trimmed by 5 bases and 8 bases, with 9 bases remaining between them. Germline V gene lookup returns CDR1 LNHDA and CDR2 SQIVND (reference sequence). The length of the CDR3 is 12 residues. The CDR3 protein is CASSSREEKLFF. In nucleotides, the CDR3 is TGTGCCAGTAGTTCCCGGGAGGAAAAACTGTTTTTT. Supplemented by reference TRBV19 and TRBJ1-4, the full variable domain reads DGGITQSPKYLFRKEGQNVTLSCEQNLNHDAMYWYRQDPGQGLRLIYYSQIVNDFQKGDIAEGYSVSREKKESFPLTVTSAQKNPTAFYLCASSSREEKLFFGSGTQLSVL.

This CDR3 is CAIGSTAGDLQETQYF. The CDR3 DNA follows: TGTGCCATCGGATCCACAGCGGGGGACCTCCAAGAGACCCAGTACTTC. The genes are TRBV10-3 and TRBJ2-5; 8 bases align to TRBD2. The junction had 12 bases not matched to a gene; V was cut back by 8 bases and J by 1 base. CDR1 and CDR2 (germline): ENHRY, SYGVKD. The CDR3 sequence is 16 residues long.

This chain uses TRBV2 with TRBJ2-5, with 7 bases that match TRBD2. This CDR3 is 12 amino acids long. From germline, CDR1 is SNHLY and CDR2 FYNNEI. Trimming at V came to 6 bases and at J to 4 bases, leaving 2 bases not matched to a gene. In DNA, the CDR3 is TGTGCCAGCAGCCGGGGGGTAGAGACCCAGTACTTC. Translating gives CASSRGVETQYF.

This clone was counted a single time. The chain employs TRBV9 and TRBJ2-3; 9 positions agree with TRBD2. CDR1 is SGDLS and CDR2 is YYNGEE in the germline V gene. This CDR3 comprises 15 residues. V was clipped by 5 bases and J by 3 bases; unmatched bases: 7. CDR3 nucleotide sequence: TGTGCCAGCAGTTTTACTAGCGGGTCTACAGATACGCAGTATTTT. Residues: CASSFTSGSTDTQYF. The full variable domain, rest sourced from reference TRBV9 and TRBJ2-3, is DSGVTQTPKHLITATGQRVTLRCSPRSGDLSVYWYQQSLDQGLQFLIQYYNGEERAKGNILERFSAQQFPDLHSELNLSSLELGDSALYFCASSFTSGSTDTQYFGPGTRLTVL.

Relative to its sample, this clone is medium-sized. CDR3 DNA: TGCGCCAGCAGCCAAGGACTAGCGGGAGGGTACAATGAGCAGTTCTTC. Residues: CASSQGLAGGYNEQFF. The chain joins TRBV4-3 to TRBJ2-1; 14 positions agree with TRBD2. Germline CDR1 is LGHNA and CDR2 is YSLEER. The CDR3 has 16 amino acids. With 1 base clipped from V and 4 bases from J, the junction kept 0 bases outside the gene matches.

The chain combines TRBV7-3 with TRBJ2-2, with D possibly TRBD1 on 5 matching bases. CDR1 SGHTA and CDR2 FQGTGA come from the germline V gene. Trimming left V 3 bases short and J 7 bases short, with 12 bases between. CDR3 length: 14 amino acids. The DNA for the CDR3 is TGTGCCAGCAGCTTCAGGGTAGATGGCGGGGAGCTGTTTTTT. Translation gives CASSFRVDGGELFF.

On this clone itself: The sample carries other DNA sequences with the same CDR3. The chain joins TRBV18 to TRBJ1-1, with 9 bases matching TRBD1. The CDR3 extends over 13 amino acids. CDR1 KGHSH and CDR2 LQKENI come from the germline V gene. V lost 6 bases to trimming and J lost 5 bases; unmatched junction nucleotides: 4. CDR3 DNA sequence: TGTGCCAGCTCGCCGACAGGGGGAACTGAAGCTTTCTTT. Translation gives CASSPTGGTEAFF.

The count of this clone is one. V usage is TRBV28 and J usage is TRBJ1-2; 7 bases match TRBD1. Per germline, CDR1 MDHEN and CDR2 SYDVKM. Trimming at V came to 5 bases and at J to 7 bases, leaving 16 bases not matched to a gene. CDR3 length: 16 residues. The CDR3 spells CASSPLRGHELGGYTF. Written as DNA, the CDR3 is TGTGCCAGCAGTCCCCTAAGGGGGCACGAATTGGGTGGCTACACCTTC.

This clone showed up just once. The V and J genes are TRBV7-8 and TRBJ2-3, with 11 bases lining up with TRBD2. Germline V gene lookup returns CDR1 SGHVS and CDR2 FQNEAQ. V was clipped by 6 bases and J by 2 bases; unmatched bases: 13. This CDR3 has 18 amino acids. The CDR3 DNA reads as TGTGCCAGCAGTAAGGGAGCCGGGACTAGCGGATTCACAGATACGCAGTATTTT. Translating gives CASSKGAGTSGFTDTQYF.

The CDR3 region is CASKWSHRSPQETQYF. DNA of the CDR3: TGTGCCAGTAAGTGGTCCCATAGGAGCCCCCAAGAGACCCAGTACTTC. The V and J genes are TRBV19 and TRBJ2-5; D is undetermined. V was pared by 7 bases and J by 1 base, with 19 bases between. This CDR3 has 16 residues. Germline values: CDR1 LNHDA, CDR2 SQIVND (reference sequence).

The chain carries TRBV29-1 and TRBJ1-5, with D possibly being TRBD1 (5 bases). Between the trimmed V and J ends, which lost 6 bases and 3 bases, there was a span of 15 bases. Germline CDR1 and CDR2: SQVTM and ANQGSEA. CDR3 length: 14 amino acids. The CDR3 DNA follows: TGCAGCGTGAGGGAGGCAGGGTTCAATCAGCCCCAGCATTTT. Translating gives CSVREAGFNQPQHF.

The chain has TRBV10-3 and TRBJ2-3; 11 bases map to TRBD2. The J segment lost 4 bases and the V segment lost 4 bases, leaving 7 bases of the junction unmatched. Germline V gene sequence: CDR1 ENHRY, CDR2 SYGVKD. The CDR3 runs to 16 residues. The CDR3 DNA sequence: TGTGCCATCAGTGTCGTTAGCGGGGGGGGTGCAGATACGCAGTATTTT. This gives the protein CAISVVSGGGADTQYF.

A few counts support this clone. The chain couples TRBV19 to TRBJ1-1; D is perhaps TRBD1 (6 bases). Germline CDR1 LNHDA, CDR2 SQIVND (reference sequence). V was trimmed by 6 bases and J by 5 bases, leaving 10 bases between them. This CDR3 comprises 12 residues. CDR3 residues: CASSYRETEAFF. CDR3 coding DNA: TGTGCCAGTAGCTACAGGGAAACTGAAGCTTTCTTT.

The chain employs TRBV14 and TRBJ2-7; 10 nucleotides agree with TRBD2. This CDR3 contains 15 residues. With V trimmed by 1 base and J by 3 bases, 3 bases remained unmatched. The germline V gene has CDR1 SGHDN and CDR2 FVKESK. The CDR3 nucleotides read TGTGCCAGCAGCCAAGCTAGCGGGAGCCTCTACGAGCAGTACTTC. Translating it yields CASSQASGSLYEQYF. Drawing the rest from reference TRBV14 and TRBJ2-7, the complete variable domain is EAGVTQFPSHSVIEKGQTVTLRCDPISGHDNLYWYRRVMGKEIKFLLHFVKESKQDESGMPNNRFLAERTGGTYSTLKVQPAELEDSGVYFCASSQASGSLYEQYFGPGTRLTVT.

This clone appeared a few times. CDR3 in DNA: TGTGCCAGCAGCCTCGGGACAGGGTCGGGCTACACCTTC. Residues: CASSLGTGSGYTF. The chain carries TRBV7-9 and TRBJ1-2; 9 bases align to TRBD1. With 5 bases clipped from V and 8 bases from J, the junction kept 6 bases outside the gene matches. Germline loops: CDR1 SEHNR, CDR2 FQNEAQ (reference sequence). The CDR3 is 13 amino acids.

In DNA form, the CDR3 reads TGTGCCAGCCCCCCCCCGGGTAGCCCAAGCTACGAGCAGTACTTC. It translates to CASPPPGSPSYEQYF. The chain links TRBV2 to TRBJ2-7; no reliable D call. The CDR3 extends over 15 amino acids. Trimming removed 8 bases at V and 3 bases at J, with 20 bases between. In germline, CDR1 is SNHLY, CDR2 FYNNEI.

The rearrangement joins TRBV4-1 to TRBJ2-5; D is unresolved. V lost 1 base, J lost 3 bases, and 15 bases lay in between. CDR1 is MGHRA and CDR2 is YSYEKL in the germline V gene. The CDR3 is 16 residues long. The CDR3 sequence: CASSQVIATREETQYF. CDR3 in DNA: TGCGCCAGCAGCCAAGTTATTGCTACTCGGGAAGAGACCCAGTACTTC.

This chain links TRBV18 with TRBJ1-1; D might be TRBD1 (6 bases). This CDR3 is built from 15 residues. Per germline, CDR1 KGHSH and CDR2 LQKENI. Trimming took 6 bases from V and 0 from J, leaving 14 bases between them. For the CDR3, the DNA is TGTGCCAGCTCGCTCCGACAGGCCATGAACACTGAAGCTTTCTTT. Amino acid sequence: CASSLRQAMNTEAFF.

The V call is TRBV15, the J call TRBJ2-3, with TRBD2 matching 7 bases. The CDR3 length is 14 residues. Per germline, CDR1 LNHNV and CDR2 YYDKDF (reference sequence). V trimming: 3 bases; J trimming: 0 bases; junction bases outside the gene matches: 0. This CDR3 is CATSRGGSTDTQYF. The CDR3 DNA is TGTGCCACCAGCAGGGGGGGGAGCACAGATACGCAGTATTTT.

The chain combines TRBV5-5 with TRBJ1-5; D call uncertain. This CDR3 is built from 12 residues. The V and J ends lost 3 bases and 4 bases respectively, with 5 bases between them. Germline V CDR1 and CDR2: SGHKS, YYEKEE (reference sequence). The CDR3 here is CASSSLNQPQHF. The DNA of the CDR3 is TGTGCCAGCAGCTCCTTAAATCAGCCCCAGCATTTT.

This chain joins TRBV7-2 and TRBJ1-2, with D maybe TRBD1 (6 bases). Deletions cut 10 bases from V and 4 bases from J, with 22 bases between. The CDR3 spans 15 residues. Germline CDR1 SGHTA, CDR2 FQGNSA. This CDR3 is CATNLMGQGSYGYTF. Written as DNA, the CDR3 is TGTGCCACCAATCTGATGGGTCAGGGGAGCTATGGCTACACCTTC.

The rearrangement links TRBV7-9 to TRBJ2-1, with 7 nucleotides matching TRBD1. Germline-derived CDR1 and CDR2 are SEHNR and FQNEAQ (reference sequence). This CDR3 spans 15 amino acids. V was pared by 6 bases and J by 5 bases, with 10 bases of the junction left unmatched. CDR3 region: CASSRPGTVHNEQFF. The CDR3 DNA sequence: TGTGCCAGCAGTCGACCCGGGACAGTCCACAATGAGCAGTTCTTC.

The genes are TRBV2 and TRBJ1-1; TRBD1 might be the D (5 bases). The CDR3 has 13 residues. The V and J ends lost 5 bases and 1 base respectively, with 8 bases between them. Germline CDR1 and CDR2: SNHLY and FYNNEI. The CDR3 region is CASSLGENTEAFF. The CDR3 coding sequence is TGTGCCAGCAGTCTAGGGGAGAACACTGAAGCTTTCTTT.

The V call is TRBV19, the J call TRBJ2-1; D perhaps matches TRBD1 (6 bases). Germline V gene lookup returns CDR1 LNHDA and CDR2 SQIVND (reference sequence). Between the trimmed V and J ends, which lost 2 bases and 7 bases, there was a span of 24 bases. CDR3 length: 18 residues. CDR3 coding DNA: TGTGCCAGTAGTATAAAGGGGACAACAGGGAATTATGGGAATGAGCAGTTCTTC. This gives the protein CASSIKGTTGNYGNEQFF.

A single count supports this clone. The V call is TRBV2, the J call TRBJ1-5, with D possibly being TRBD1 (5 bases). Germline loops: CDR1 SNHLY, CDR2 FYNNEI. Trimming took off 7 bases at V and 0 bases at J, with 10 bases between the two ends. The CDR3 has 14 residues. The CDR3 DNA reads as TGTGCCAGCAAGACAGATCTTAGCAATCAGCCCCAGCATTTT. It is translated as CASKTDLSNQPQHF.